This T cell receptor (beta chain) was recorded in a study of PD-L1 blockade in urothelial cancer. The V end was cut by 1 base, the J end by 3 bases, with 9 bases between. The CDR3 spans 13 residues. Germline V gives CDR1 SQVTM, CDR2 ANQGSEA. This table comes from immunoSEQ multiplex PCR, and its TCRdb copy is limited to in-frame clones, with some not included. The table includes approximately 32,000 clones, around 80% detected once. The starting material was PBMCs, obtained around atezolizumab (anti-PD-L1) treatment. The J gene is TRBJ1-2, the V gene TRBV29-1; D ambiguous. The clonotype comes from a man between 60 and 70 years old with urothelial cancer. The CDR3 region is CSVEANSYYGYTF. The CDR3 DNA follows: TGCAGCGTTGAAGCAAACAGTTACTATGGCTACACCTTC.